The clone carrying this TCR beta chain was seen a handful of times. Antigen specificity is unknown. This CDR3 has 13 amino acids. From germline, CDR1 is MGHDK and CDR2 SYGVNS. The V gene lost 3 bases and the J gene lost 3 bases, with 6 bases spanning the gap. A single record per CDR3 protein comes from TCRdb applying MiXCR to the 5' RACE reads. The sample yields under 900,000 distinct CDR3 sequences, more than 9% seen once. Every sampled donor was Caucasian and healthy. This sample was included in a study of identical twins. General study results and limits: Zero-insertion analyses were open to partial confounding by invariant MAIT and iNKT cells. For monozygotic twins, models underestimated out-of-frame TCR alpha sharing.

These data also formed part of another study, on yellow fever vaccine responses in identical twins. That report adds: Twin vaccine T cell responses reportedly seemed partly convergent, partly personalized.

The source is a woman between 18 and 29 years old in good health. The sample taken for sequencing was PBMCs. V gene TRBV25-1 combines with J gene TRBJ1-5; D remains unclear. Here the CDR3 DNA reads TGTGCCAGCAGTGAGAACACCAATCAGCCCCAGCATTTT. Residues: CASSENTNQPQHF.